This entry concerns a single T cell receptor beta chain. Its antigen has not been determined. Base qualities are missing; no much larger clone stands one base away. CDR1 is given as KGHSH and CDR2 as LQKENI, both from the germline V gene. The CDR3 holds 13 amino acids from the cysteine to the phenylalanine. Solely the CDR3 DNA is kept, with 39 bases framed from the first base. The germline ends are 12 bases apart after V is trimmed by 2 bases and J by 7 bases. The data were taken from a study of a mutant IDH1 vaccine in newly diagnosed glioma (dated by TCRdb to the early 2020s). Regarding the complete study: Patients were given eight vaccinations, in weeks 1, 3, 5, 7, 11, 15, 19 and 23, which matched visits V03 through V10. Vaccination started 4-6 weeks after radiotherapy alone, or was given together with temozolomide cycles in the groups whose treatment included chemotherapy. The roughly 30 treated patients were about 60% male and roughly 40% female, with a mean age of around 40 years. Prior to enrollment, standard therapy consisting of radiotherapy alone, temozolomide alone, or radiochemotherapy with temozolomide had been administered to patients, with the combination being received by most patients. Peripheral blood samples were drawn at six visits, namely V03 (baseline), V05, V07, V10, V12 and V13. Longitudinal TCRB deep sequencing was done for 25 treated patients, wherever samples were available for exploratory analyses.

Overall results and qualifications from the work: No apparent relationship was observed between pseudoprogression and alterations in the top peripheral T cell clonotypes detected by TCRB sequencing. Immune responses induced by the vaccine were seen in around 93% of patients across multiple MHC alleles. It was noted by the authors that analyses of patient blood samples could not be reproduced owing to sample limitations. PBMC samples for TCRB deep sequencing were selected based on availability.

Libraries were prepared through the immunoSEQ multiplex PCR assay. The hsTCRB Kit was used according to the manufacturer's protocol to amplify rearranged TCR beta chain sequences. An Illumina MiSeq was used to sequence the TCRB libraries. The source study handled its data this way. The kit vendor's proprietary platform handled demultiplexing, trimming and gene mapping. TCRdb carries this immuneACCESS record with in-frame sequences only. Its versions omit some clonotypes, under half of them owing to an unresolved V gene in the studies checked, with the rest unexplained. V, J and clone size reflect that table, while D and trimming were determined from the DNA. This sample has about 40,000 clones in its table, and roughly 89% of those were observed once. 2% to 2.5% of the sample lies in the top ten. The meaning of the sample's time point label: week 11, during vaccination. A 20-mer mutant IDH1 peptide at 300 micrograms in Montanide made up each vaccine dose, which was injected subcutaneously together with topical imiquimod. Donors had newly diagnosed WHO grade 3 or 4 IDH1-mutant astrocytomas with loss of nuclear ATRX. The samples were drawn from NOA16, a multicentre, single-arm, open-label phase I trial in Germany that tested a mutant IDH1 peptide vaccine in humans for the first time. Genomic DNA for TCRB sequencing was isolated from EDTA blood with the DNeasy Blood and Tissue Kit.

The rearranged chain carries TRBV18 and TRBJ2-7; D gene: possibly TRBD2, on 6 matching bases. The sample in question was PBMCs, obtained from a glioma patient whose treatment included an IDH1 peptide vaccine. The source of this sequence is a man aged 35-49 years with glioma. The DNA sequence is given as TGTGCCAGCTCACCAAGCGGGTCCGGGGAGCAGTACTTC. Translated, this gives CASSPSGSGEQYF.